Here is one TCR beta chain with its context. Libraries were prepared by immunoSEQ multiplex PCR; TCRdb keeps only in-frame clonotypes and omits some of them. Found here are around 94,000 clones, about 85% of them singletons; the top ten hold around 5%. These data belong to a study of blood T cell repertoires in COVID-19. Material for sequencing was peripheral blood. The TCR was taken from a woman between 50 and 59 years old with COVID-19, enrolled during active disease.

The CDR3, as DNA: TGTGCCAGCAGTTCCGGACAGGGGGCGCGTGGAGCTTTCTTT. It is translated as CASSSGQGARGAFF. The V gene is TRBV28, the J gene TRBJ1-1; the match to TRBD1 covers 11 bases. The germline V gene encodes CDR1 MDHEN and CDR2 SYDVKM. This CDR3 has 14 residues. The junction had 8 bases not matched to a gene; V was cut back by 4 bases and J by 10 bases.